The sample holds many counts of the clone carrying this T cell receptor beta chain. Its target is unknown. V lost 3 bases to trimming and J lost 1 base; unmatched junction nucleotides: 3. Germline CDR1 is SQVTM and CDR2 is ANQGSEA. The CDR3 totals 14 residues. The data derive from a study of glioma-infiltrating T cells. Study results and caveats: Above-expected tissue-blood divergence occurred in all gliomas, most in low-grade ones. Very few CDR3 sequences were shared between tissue and blood. A blood CDR3 motif signature was depleted in highly divergent patients.

The iRepertoire nested amplicon-rescue multiplex PCR amplified TCR alpha and beta CDR3s from RNA. For one-step reverse transcription and amplification, roughly 85-450 ng of tissue mRNA or PBMC total RNA was used. TCRdb passed the multiplex PCR reads through MiXCR, listing each CDR3 protein once. The table lists 300,000 to 450,000 distinct CDR3 sequences, 41% of them singletons. The chain couples TRBV29-1 to TRBJ1-2; 9 positions agree with TRBD1. The source is a human donor with low-grade glioma or glioblastoma, undergoing nonglioma brain surgery, or in good health (not recorded which). The sequenced material came from glioma tissue, nonneoplastic brain tissue, or PBMCs (not recorded which). The CDR3 DNA follows: TGCAGCGTTGAGGCGACAGGGGGTAACTATGGCTACACCTTC. The encoded protein is CSVEATGGNYGYTF. Filled out from reference TRBV29-1 and TRBJ1-2, the complete variable domain reads SAVISQKPSRDICQRGTSLTIQCQVDSQVTMMFWYRQQPGQSLTLIATANQGSEATYESGFVIDKFPISRPNLTFSTLTVSNMSPEDSSIYLCSVEATGGNYGYTFGSGTRLTVV.